This T cell receptor (beta chain) was sequenced in a study of blood T cell repertoires in COVID-19. Looking at the study overall: Both acute and convalescent COVID-19 samples were obtained from the United States, Italy and Spain.

Measured with immunoSEQ multiplex PCR; TCRdb has only the in-frame clones, and not every one. Here the sample spans 85,000 to 120,000 clones, approximately 86% being singletons. Germline V CDR1 and CDR2: MDHEN, SYDVKM. The CDR3 sequence is 13 residues long. V trimming: 6 bases; J trimming: 4 bases; junction bases outside the gene matches: 5. The receptor's source is a woman aged 50 to 60 with COVID-19, enrolled during active disease. This chain uses TRBV28 with TRBJ1-2, with 7 nucleotides matching TRBD1. The material sequenced was peripheral blood. CDR3 amino acids: CASRQQGTYGYTF. The CDR3 DNA reads as TGTGCCAGCAGACAACAGGGGACCTATGGCTACACCTTC.